Ten or more counts support the clone carrying this T cell receptor beta chain. The CDR3 extends over 14 amino acids. The germline CDR1 and CDR2 sequences are MNHNY and SVGAGI (reference sequence). Trimming pared 5 bases from V and 3 bases from J, leaving 13 bases between. The data were taken from a study of early T cells in non-severe SARS-CoV-2 infection. TCRdb called the 5' RACE reads again in MiXCR, with one record for every CDR3 protein. The sample has under 70,000 distinct CDR3 sequences, 5.9% seen once; the top ten hold 3% to 4%. The sequence was obtained from an adult who was a healthcare worker with PCR-confirmed SARS-CoV-2 infection or an uninfected control (not recorded which). Sequencing was performed on whole blood, taken at baseline. This sequence joins TRBV6-6 and TRBJ2-5; a weak D match, TRBD2 (6 bases). The CDR3: CASSLEGSEETQYF. The CDR3, as DNA: TGTGCCAGCAGTCTGGAGGGTTCGGAAGAGACCCAGTACTTC.